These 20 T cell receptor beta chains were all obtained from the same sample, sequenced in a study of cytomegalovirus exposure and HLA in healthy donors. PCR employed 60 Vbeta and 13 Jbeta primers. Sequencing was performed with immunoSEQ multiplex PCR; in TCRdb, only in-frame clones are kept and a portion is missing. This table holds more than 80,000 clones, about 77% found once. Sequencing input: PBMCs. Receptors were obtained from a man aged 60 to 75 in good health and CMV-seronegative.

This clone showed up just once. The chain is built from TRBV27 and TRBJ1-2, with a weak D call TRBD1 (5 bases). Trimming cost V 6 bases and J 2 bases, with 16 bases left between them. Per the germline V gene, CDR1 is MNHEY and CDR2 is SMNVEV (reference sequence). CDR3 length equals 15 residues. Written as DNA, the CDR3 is TGTGCCAGCAGCCCATTCCTGGGGCTAAACTATGGCTACACCTTC. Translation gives CASSPFLGLNYGYTF.

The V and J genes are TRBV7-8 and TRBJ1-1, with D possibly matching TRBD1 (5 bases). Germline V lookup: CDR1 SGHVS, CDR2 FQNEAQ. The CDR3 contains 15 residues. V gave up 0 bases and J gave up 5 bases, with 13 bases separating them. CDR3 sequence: CASSLARGGRTEAFF. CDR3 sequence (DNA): TGTGCCAGCAGCTTAGCGCGGGGCGGAAGAACTGAAGCTTTCTTT.

The CDR3 region is CASRITGGNTIYF. The CDR3, as DNA: TGTGCCAGCAGAATAACGGGGGGAAACACCATATATTTT. This chain uses TRBV6-5 with TRBJ1-3; no definite D call. V dropped 6 bases and J dropped 4 bases, with 10 bases sitting between them. Germline values: CDR1 MNHEY, CDR2 SVGAGI. This CDR3 is built from 13 residues.

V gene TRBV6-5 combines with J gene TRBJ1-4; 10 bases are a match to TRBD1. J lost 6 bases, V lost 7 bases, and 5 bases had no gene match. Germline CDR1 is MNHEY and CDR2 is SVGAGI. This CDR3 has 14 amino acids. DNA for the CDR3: TGTGCCAGCATCCTGGACAGGGGGGATGAAAAACTGTTTTTT. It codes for CASILDRGDEKLFF.

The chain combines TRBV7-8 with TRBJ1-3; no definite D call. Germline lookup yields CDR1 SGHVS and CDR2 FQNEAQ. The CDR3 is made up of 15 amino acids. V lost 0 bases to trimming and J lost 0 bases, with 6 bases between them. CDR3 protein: CASSLAGSSGNTIYF. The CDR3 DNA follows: TGTGCCAGCAGCTTAGCGGGCAGCTCTGGAAACACCATATATTTT.

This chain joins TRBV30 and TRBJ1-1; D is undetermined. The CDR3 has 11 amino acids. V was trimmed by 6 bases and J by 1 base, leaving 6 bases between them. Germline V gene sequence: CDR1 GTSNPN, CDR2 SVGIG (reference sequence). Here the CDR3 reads CACRPNTEAFF. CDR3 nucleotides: TGTGCCTGTCGTCCGAACACTGAAGCTTTCTTT.

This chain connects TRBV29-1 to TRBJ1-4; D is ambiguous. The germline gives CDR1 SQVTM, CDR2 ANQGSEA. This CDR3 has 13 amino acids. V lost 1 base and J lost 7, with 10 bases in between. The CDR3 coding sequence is TGCAGCGTTGAAGCGGCTAGTGGTGAAAAACTGTTTTTT. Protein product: CSVEAASGEKLFF.

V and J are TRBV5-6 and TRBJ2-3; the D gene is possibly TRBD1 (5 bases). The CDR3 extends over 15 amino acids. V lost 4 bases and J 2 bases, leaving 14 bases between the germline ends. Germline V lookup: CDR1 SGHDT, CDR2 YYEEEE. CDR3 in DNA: TGTGCCAGCAGCCCATACACAGGTCCCACAGATACGCAGTATTTT. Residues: CASSPYTGPTDTQYF.

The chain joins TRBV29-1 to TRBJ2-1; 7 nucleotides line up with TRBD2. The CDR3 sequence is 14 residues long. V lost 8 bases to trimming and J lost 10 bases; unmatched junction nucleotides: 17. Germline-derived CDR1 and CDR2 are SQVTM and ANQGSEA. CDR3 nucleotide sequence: TGCAGCCTCGGGGAGGGGCTCCCCTTCTCGGAGCAGTTCTTC. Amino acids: CSLGEGLPFSEQFF.

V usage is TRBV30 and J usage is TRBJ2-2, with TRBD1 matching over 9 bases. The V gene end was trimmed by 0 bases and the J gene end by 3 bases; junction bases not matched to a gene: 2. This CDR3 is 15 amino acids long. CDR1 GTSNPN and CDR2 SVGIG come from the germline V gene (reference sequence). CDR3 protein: CAWSVRDRDTGELFF. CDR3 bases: TGTGCCTGGAGTGTACGGGACAGGGACACCGGGGAGCTGTTTTTT. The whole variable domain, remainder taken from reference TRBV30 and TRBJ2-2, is SQTIHQWPATLVQPVGSPLSLECTVEGTSNPNLYWYRQAAGRGLQLLFYSVGIGQISSEVPQNLSASRPQDRQFILSSKKLLLSDSGFYLCAWSVRDRDTGELFFGEGSRLTVL.

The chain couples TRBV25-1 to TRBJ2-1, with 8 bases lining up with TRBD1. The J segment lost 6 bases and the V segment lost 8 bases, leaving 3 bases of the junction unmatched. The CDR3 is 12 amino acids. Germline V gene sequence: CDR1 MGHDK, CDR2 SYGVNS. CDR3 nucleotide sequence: TGTGCCAGCGACGGGACAGGCAATGAGCAGTTCTTC. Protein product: CASDGTGNEQFF. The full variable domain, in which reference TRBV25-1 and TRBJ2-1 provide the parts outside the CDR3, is EADIYQTPRYLVIGTGKKITLECSQTMGHDKMYWYQQDPGMELHLIHYSYGVNSTEKGDLSSESTVSRIRTEHFPLTLESARPSHTSQYLCASDGTGNEQFFGPGTRLTVL.

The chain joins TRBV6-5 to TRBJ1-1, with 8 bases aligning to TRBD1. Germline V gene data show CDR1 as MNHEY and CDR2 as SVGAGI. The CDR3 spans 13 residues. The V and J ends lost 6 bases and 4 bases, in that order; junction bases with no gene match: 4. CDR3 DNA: TGTGCCAGCAGCCCACAGGGGGGCACTGAAGCTTTCTTT. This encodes CASSPQGGTEAFF.

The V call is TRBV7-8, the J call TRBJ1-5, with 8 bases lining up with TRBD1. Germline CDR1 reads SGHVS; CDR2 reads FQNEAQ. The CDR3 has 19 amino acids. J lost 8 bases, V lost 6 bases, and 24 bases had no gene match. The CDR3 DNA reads TGTGCCAGCAGTCGCAAAGCTCCCGGACAGGGTGGATCTGAAAAGCCCCAGCATTTT. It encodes CASSRKAPGQGGSEKPQHF.

In nucleotides, the CDR3 is TGTGCCACAGGTTTAGATATCAATCAGCCCCAGCATTTT. It is translated as CATGLDINQPQHF. This chain joins TRBV19 and TRBJ1-5; D unresolved. This CDR3 has 13 amino acids. Trimming left V 10 bases short and J 3 bases short, with 13 bases between. The germline gives CDR1 LNHDA, CDR2 SQIVND (reference sequence).

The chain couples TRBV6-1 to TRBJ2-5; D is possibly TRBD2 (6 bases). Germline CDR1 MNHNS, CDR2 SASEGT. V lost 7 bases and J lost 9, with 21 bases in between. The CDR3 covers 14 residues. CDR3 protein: CASTKVSGSPAQYF. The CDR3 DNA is TGTGCCAGCACAAAAGTTAGCGGATCCCCGGCCCAGTACTTC.

The CDR3 sequence: CASSFAGLTEQYF. CDR3 nucleotide sequence: TGCGCCAGCAGCTTCGCAGGGTTGACCGAGCAGTACTTC. The V call is TRBV5-1, the J call TRBJ2-7; tentative D call: TRBD1 (5 bases). The CDR3 runs to 13 residues. Germline V gives CDR1 SGHRS, CDR2 YFSETQ. With 2 bases removed from V and 6 bases from J, the gap between germline ends came to 12 bases.

The CDR3 loop reads CASSDDNNSNQPQHF. DNA of the CDR3: TGTGCCAGCAGTGATGACAACAATAGCAATCAGCCCCAGCATTTT. V and J are TRBV2 and TRBJ1-5; D is unclear. V shed 3 bases and J shed 0 bases, with 9 bases lying between them. The CDR3 contains 15 residues. Germline lookup yields CDR1 SNHLY and CDR2 FYNNEI.

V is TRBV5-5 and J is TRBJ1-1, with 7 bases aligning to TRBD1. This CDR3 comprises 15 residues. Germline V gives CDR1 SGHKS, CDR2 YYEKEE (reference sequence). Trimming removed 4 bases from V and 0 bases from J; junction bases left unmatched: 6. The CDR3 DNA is TGTGCCAGCAGCGCGACAGGGTTCATGAACACTGAAGCTTTCTTT. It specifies CASSATGFMNTEAFF.

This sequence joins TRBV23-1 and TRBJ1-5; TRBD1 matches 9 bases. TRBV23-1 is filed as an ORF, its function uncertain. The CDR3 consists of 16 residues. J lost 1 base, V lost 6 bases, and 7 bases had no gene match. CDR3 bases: TGCGCCAGCAGCCCTTATGGACAGGGGAGCAATCAGCCCCAGCATTTT. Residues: CASSPYGQGSNQPQHF.

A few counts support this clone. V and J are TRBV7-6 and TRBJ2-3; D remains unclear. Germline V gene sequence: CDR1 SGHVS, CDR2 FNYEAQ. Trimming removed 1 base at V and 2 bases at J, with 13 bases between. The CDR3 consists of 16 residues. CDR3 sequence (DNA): TGTGCCAGCAGCTTAGGGGCCGGAATCCACACAGATACGCAGTATTTT. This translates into CASSLGAGIHTDTQYF.